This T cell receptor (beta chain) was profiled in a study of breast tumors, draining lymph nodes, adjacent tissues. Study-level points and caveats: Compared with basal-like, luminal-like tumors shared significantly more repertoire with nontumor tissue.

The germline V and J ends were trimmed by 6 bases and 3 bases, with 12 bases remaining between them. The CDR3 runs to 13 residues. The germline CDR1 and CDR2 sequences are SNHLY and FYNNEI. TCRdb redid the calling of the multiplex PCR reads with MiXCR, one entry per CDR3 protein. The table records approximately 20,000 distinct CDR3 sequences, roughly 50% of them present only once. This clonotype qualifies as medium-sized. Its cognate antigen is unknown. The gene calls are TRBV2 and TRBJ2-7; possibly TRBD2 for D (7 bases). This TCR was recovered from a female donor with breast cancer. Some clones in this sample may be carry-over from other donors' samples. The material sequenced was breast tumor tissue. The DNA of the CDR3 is TGTGCCAGCAGAGGGAGGGGGAACTACGAGCAGTACTTC. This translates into CASRGRGNYEQYF.